This T cell receptor beta chain was captured in a study of cytomegalovirus exposure and HLA in healthy donors. The V gene end was trimmed by 1 base and the J gene end by 2 bases; junction bases not matched to a gene: 13. CDR1 and CDR2 (germline): SGHVT, SQSDAQ. This CDR3 is 18 amino acids long. It was with 60 Vbeta and 13 Jbeta primers that the PCR ran. Sequencing used immunoSEQ multiplex PCR; TCRdb keeps in-frame clones, though not all of them. This table has more than 110,000 clones, more than 60% appearing once. The genes are TRBV7-4 and TRBJ2-7; 8 bases align to TRBD1. Sequenced material: PBMCs. The source of this sequence is a male donor in good health and CMV-seronegative. The CDR3 nucleotides are TGTGCCAGCAGCTTAGAAGGGCAGGGGGCGGCCTTTCCCTACGAGCAGTACTTC. As protein: CASSLEGQGAAFPYEQYF.